This T cell receptor beta chain derives from a study of CD8 T cells in Susac syndrome. Germline values: CDR1 SGDLS, CDR2 YYNGEE. The CDR3 sequence is 14 residues long. Trimming cost V 3 bases and J 9 bases; bases outside gene matches: 4. An amount of RNA that ranged from 0.5 to 1 ug was reverse transcribed with random hexamers. TCRdb used MiXCR to reprocess the immunoSEQ multiplex PCR reads, holding one entry per CDR3 protein. The sample shows about 250,000 distinct CDR3 sequences, roughly 95% of them seen only once. Sequencing used CD4+ T cells from PBMCs. The genes are TRBV9 and TRBJ1-6; 9 bases are shared with TRBD1. The TCR sequence derives from a human donor with multiple sclerosis. The CDR3 nucleotides read TGTGCCAGCAGCGCACAGGACAGGGGTTCACCCCTCCACTTT. Its translation is CASSAQDRGSPLHF.